This record looks at one T cell receptor beta chain sequence and its context. Trimming took 5 bases from V and 8 from J, leaving 27 bases between them. Germline values: CDR1 SEHNR, CDR2 FQNEAQ (reference sequence). This CDR3 region has 17 residues. This sample is part of a study of cytomegalovirus exposure and HLA in healthy donors. Both 60 Vbeta primers and 13 Jbeta primers went into the PCR. In the source study's methods: Approximately 78 million unique TCR beta chains, roughly 11 million of them shared, were counted by a later analysis. Method: immunoSEQ multiplex PCR; TCRdb's copy keeps in-frame clones and lacks some. That table furnishes V, J and clone size, whereas the DNA furnished D and trimming. This table has some 200,000 clones, under 80% appearing once.

The TCR sequence derives from a girl aged 2 to 9 in good health and CMV-seronegative. The V call is TRBV7-9, the J call TRBJ1-2, with a weak D call TRBD1 (6 bases). The sequenced sample consisted of PBMCs. The DNA for the CDR3 is TGTGCCAGCAGCCATGAGATTACAGGGTCGGAAGAGCGGGGCTACACCTTC. It codes for CASSHEITGSEERGYTF.